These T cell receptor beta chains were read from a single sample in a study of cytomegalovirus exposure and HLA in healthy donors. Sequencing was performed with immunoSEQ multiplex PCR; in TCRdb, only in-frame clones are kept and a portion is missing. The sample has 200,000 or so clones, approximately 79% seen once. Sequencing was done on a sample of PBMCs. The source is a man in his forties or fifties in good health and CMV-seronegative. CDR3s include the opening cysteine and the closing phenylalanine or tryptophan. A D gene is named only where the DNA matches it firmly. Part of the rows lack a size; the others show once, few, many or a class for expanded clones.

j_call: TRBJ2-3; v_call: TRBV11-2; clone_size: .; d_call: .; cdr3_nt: TGTGCCAGCTTAGATCGCCGCCGGGGAGCTACGCAGTATTTT; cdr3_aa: CASLDRRRGATQYF
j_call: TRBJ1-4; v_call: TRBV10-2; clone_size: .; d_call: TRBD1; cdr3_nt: TGCGCCAGCAGTGAGAGGGAAGGGGGCTTGGCTAATGAAAAACTGTTTTTT; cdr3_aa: CASSEREGGLANEKLFF
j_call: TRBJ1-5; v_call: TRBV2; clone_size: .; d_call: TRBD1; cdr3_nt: TGTGCCAGCAAAGGTGATAAACAGGGGAAACGGCCCCAGCATTTT; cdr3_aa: CASKGDKQGKRPQHF
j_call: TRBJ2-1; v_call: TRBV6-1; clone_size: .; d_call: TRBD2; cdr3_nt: TGTGCCAGCAGTGTGAGCGGGAGGGGCGAGCAGTTCTTC; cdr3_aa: CASSVSGRGEQFF
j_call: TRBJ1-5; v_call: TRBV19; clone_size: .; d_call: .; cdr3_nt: TGTGCCAGTAGTATCCCCAGGTATCAGCCCCAGCATTTT; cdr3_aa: CASSIPRYQPQHF
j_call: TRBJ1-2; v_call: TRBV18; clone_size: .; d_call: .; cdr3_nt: TGTGCCAGCTCACCAGCGGGGGGCGGCTATGGCTACACCTTC; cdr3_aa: CASSPAGGGYGYTF
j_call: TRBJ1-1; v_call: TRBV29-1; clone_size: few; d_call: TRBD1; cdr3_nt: TGCAGCTCAGGGACAGGGATCGGGACTGAAGCTTTCTTT; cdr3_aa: CSSGTGIGTEAFF
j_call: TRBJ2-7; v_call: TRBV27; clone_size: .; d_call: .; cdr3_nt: TGTGCCAGCAGTTTAGCTGGAGACGAGCAGTACTTC; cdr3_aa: CASSLAGDEQYF
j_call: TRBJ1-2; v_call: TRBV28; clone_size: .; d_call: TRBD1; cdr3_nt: TGTGCCAGCAGCCCCGGGACAGGGGGCGGCTATGGCTACACCTTC; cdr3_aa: CASSPGTGGGYGYTF
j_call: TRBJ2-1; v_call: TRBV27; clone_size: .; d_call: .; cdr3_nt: TGTGCCAGCAACGCCGGGCAGGGGGGCCTCCATGAGCAGTTCTTC; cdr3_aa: CASNAGQGGLHEQFF
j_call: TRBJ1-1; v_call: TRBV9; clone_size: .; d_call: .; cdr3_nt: TGTGCCAGCAGCCCCCGGGGGGCGAGCACTGAAGCTTTCTTT; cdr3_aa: CASSPRGASTEAFF
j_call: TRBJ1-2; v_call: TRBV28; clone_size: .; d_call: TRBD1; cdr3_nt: TGTGCCAGCAAGGAGGTAGGCTCGACAGGGGCCGAAGGCTACACCTTC; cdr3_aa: CASKEVGSTGAEGYTF
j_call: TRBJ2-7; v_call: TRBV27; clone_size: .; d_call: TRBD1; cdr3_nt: TGTGCCAGCAGTTTCTTGGACAGGGGGTACGAGCAGTACTTC; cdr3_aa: CASSFLDRGYEQYF
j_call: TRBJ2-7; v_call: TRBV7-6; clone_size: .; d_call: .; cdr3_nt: TGTGCCAGCAGTCCTAGACTTTCCTACGAGCAGTACTTC; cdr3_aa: CASSPRLSYEQYF
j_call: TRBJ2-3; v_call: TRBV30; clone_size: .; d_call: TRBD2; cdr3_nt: TGTGCCTGGAGTGGACTAGCGGGAGCAGATACGCAGTATTTT; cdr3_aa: CAWSGLAGADTQYF
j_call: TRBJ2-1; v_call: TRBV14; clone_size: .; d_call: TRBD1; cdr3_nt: TGTGCCAGCAGCCTTCCGGGACAGGGAGCCTACAATGAGCAGTTCTTC; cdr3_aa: CASSLPGQGAYNEQFF
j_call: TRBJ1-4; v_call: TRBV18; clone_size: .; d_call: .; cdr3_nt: TGTGCCAGCTCACCACAGAGTTGGGGAGCTAATGAAAAACTGTTTTTT; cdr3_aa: CASSPQSWGANEKLFF
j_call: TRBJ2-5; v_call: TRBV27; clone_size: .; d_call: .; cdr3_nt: TGTGCCAGCAGCGAAGAGACCCAGTACTTC; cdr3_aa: CASSEETQYF
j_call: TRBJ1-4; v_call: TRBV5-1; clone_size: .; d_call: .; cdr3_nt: TGCGCCAGCAGCACCGGGGGTGATGCGGAAAAACTGTTTTTT; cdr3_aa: CASSTGGDAEKLFF
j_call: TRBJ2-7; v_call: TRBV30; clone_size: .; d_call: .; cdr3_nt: TGTGCCTGGAGTGTACGAGCCTCCTACGAGCAGTACTTC; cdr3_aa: CAWSVRASYEQYF
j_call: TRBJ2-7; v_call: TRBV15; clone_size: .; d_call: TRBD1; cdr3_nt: TGTGCCACCAGCAGAGCGACAGGGAACTACGAGCAGTACTTC; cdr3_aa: CATSRATGNYEQYF
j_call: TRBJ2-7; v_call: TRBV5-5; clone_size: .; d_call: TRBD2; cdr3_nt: TGTGCCAGCAGCTTAAGGACTAGCATCTACGAGCAGTACTTC; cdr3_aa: CASSLRTSIYEQYF
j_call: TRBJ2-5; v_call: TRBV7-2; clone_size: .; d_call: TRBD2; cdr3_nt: TGTGCCAGCAGCCCCCGGACTAGCGGGGTCCAAGAGACCCAGTACTTC; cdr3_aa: CASSPRTSGVQETQYF
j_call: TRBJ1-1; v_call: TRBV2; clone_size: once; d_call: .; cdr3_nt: TGTGCCAACACCCCTCGAGGAACACTGAACACTGAAGCTTTCTTT; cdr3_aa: CANTPRGTLNTEAFF
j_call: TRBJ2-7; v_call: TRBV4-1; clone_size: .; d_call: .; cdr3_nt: TGCGCCAGCAGCCAAGAAAGTCAGGTTAGCTACGAGCAGTACTTC; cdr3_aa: CASSQESQVSYEQYF
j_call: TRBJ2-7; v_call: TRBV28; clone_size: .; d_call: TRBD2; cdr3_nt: TGTGCCAGCATCACCTCCGTGGGAGGGAGAGGGGCCTACGAGCAGTACTTC; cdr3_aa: CASITSVGGRGAYEQYF
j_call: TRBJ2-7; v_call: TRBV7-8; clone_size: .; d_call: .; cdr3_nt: TGTGCCAGCAGCCCAGCGATAGCGTCGAGCTCCTACGAGCAGTACTTC; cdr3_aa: CASSPAIASSSYEQYF
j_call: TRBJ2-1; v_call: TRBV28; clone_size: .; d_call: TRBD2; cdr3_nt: TGTGCCAGCGGATCATGGACTAGCGGCCCGGATGAGCAGTTCTTC; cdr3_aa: CASGSWTSGPDEQFF
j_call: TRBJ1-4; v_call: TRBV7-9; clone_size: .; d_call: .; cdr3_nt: TGTGCCAGCAGCCCTTCTCGAGGAGATGAAAAACTGTTTTTT; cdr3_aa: CASSPSRGDEKLFF
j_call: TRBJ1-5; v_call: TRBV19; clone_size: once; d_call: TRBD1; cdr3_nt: TGTGCCAGTAGACAGGACAGGCGCAATCAGCCCCAGCATTTT; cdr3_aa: CASRQDRRNQPQHF
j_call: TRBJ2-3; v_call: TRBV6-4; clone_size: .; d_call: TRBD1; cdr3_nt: TGTGCCAGCAGTGACCGACAGGGGGCTACAGATACGCAGTATTTT; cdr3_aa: CASSDRQGATDTQYF
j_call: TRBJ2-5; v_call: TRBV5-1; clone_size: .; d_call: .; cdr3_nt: TGCGCCAGCAGCTCCACCCAGGGGAATGGGGAGACCCAGTACTTC; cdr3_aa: CASSSTQGNGETQYF
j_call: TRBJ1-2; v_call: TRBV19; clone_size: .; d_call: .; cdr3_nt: TGTGCCACCTACCTCGACGCAGGGGTTCGTGGCTACACCTTC; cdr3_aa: CATYLDAGVRGYTF
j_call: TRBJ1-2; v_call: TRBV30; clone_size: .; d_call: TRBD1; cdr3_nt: TGTGCCTGGAACAGGGGGGGGCATTTTGGCTACACCTTC; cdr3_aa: CAWNRGGHFGYTF
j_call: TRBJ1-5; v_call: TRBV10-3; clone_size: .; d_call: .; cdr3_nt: TGTGCCATCAGTGAGTCAGGGGGCAATCAGCCCCAGCATTTT; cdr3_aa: CAISESGGNQPQHF
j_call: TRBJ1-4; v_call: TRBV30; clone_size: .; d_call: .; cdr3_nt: TGTGCCTGGAGTGGTGGGGCAACAACTAATGAAAAACTGTTTTTT; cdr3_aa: CAWSGGATTNEKLFF
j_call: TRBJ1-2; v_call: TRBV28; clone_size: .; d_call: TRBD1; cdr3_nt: TGTGCCAGCAGTCTGGACAGGGTATATGGCTACACCTTC; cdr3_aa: CASSLDRVYGYTF
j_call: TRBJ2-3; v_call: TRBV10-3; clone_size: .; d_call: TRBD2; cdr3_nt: TGTGCCATCAGTGGACTAGCCCATAGCACAGATACGCAGTATTTT; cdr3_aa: CAISGLAHSTDTQYF
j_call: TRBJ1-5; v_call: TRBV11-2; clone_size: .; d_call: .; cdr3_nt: TGTGCAAGACGGGGGGGTTTCAATCAGCCCCAGCATTTT; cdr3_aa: CARRGGFNQPQHF
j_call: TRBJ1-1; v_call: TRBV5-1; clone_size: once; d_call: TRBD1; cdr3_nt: TGCGCCAGCAGCTTGGGGGGACAGGATAAAGCTTTCTTT; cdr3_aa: CASSLGGQDKAFF
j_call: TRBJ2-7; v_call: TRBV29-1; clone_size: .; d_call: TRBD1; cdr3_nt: TGCAGCGTTGGGAGGACAGGGGGAGCCTACGAGCAGTACTTC; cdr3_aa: CSVGRTGGAYEQYF
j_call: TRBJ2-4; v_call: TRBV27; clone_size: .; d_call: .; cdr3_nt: TGTGCCAGCAGTCCTGGAGCGGTGACGATAGCCAAAAACATTCAGTACTTC; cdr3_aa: CASSPGAVTIAKNIQYF
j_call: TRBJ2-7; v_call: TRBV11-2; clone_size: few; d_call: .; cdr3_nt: TGTGCCAGCAGCTTAGAGGGTAGCGTGATACTCCACCGCTACGAGCAGTACTTC; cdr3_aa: CASSLEGSVILHRYEQYF
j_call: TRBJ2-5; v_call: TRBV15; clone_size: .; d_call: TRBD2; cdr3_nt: TGTGCCACCAGCAGAGATGGGACTAGCGGTCAAGAGACCCAGTACTTC; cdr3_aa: CATSRDGTSGQETQYF
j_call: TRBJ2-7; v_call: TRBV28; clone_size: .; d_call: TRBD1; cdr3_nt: TGTGCCAGCAGTTCGGGGGACAGGGGGCGGAACGAGCAGTACTTC; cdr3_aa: CASSSGDRGRNEQYF
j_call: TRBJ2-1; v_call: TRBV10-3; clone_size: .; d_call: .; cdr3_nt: TGTGCCATCAGTCTAGGGGGGGGCGCGGGAAATGAGCAGTTCTTC; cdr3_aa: CAISLGGGAGNEQFF
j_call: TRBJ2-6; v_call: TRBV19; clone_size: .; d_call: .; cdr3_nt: TGTGCCAGTAGTATAGATGGCCGTGGGGCCAACGTCCTGACTTTC; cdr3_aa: CASSIDGRGANVLTF
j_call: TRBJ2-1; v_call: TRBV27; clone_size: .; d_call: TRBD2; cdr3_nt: TGTGCCAGCAGTTTACTGCTAGCGGGCCGTGGGGGGAATGAGCAGTTCTTC; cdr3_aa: CASSLLLAGRGGNEQFF
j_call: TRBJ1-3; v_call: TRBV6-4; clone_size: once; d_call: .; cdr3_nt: TGTGCCAGCAGTGAAACGAGGGGAAACACCATATATTTT; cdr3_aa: CASSETRGNTIYF
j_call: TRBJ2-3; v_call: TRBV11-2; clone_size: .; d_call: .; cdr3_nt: TGTGCCAGCAGCTTAGATCGGACTTCTCTTGATACGCAGTATTTT; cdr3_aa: CASSLDRTSLDTQYF
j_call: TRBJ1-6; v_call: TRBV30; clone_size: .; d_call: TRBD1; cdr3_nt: TGTGCCTGGAGTGGGCCAGGGGGGTCGAGCTCCTATAATTCACCCCTCCACTTT; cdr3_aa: CAWSGPGGSSSYNSPLHF
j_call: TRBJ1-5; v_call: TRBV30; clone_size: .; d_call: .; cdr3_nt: TGTGCCTGGACTCAGGGACATAGCAATCAGCCCCAGCATTTT; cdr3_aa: CAWTQGHSNQPQHF
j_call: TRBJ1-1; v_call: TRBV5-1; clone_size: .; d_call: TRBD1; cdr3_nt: TGCGCCAGCAGCCCCCGGGACAGGGAGGGCACTGAAGCTTTCTTT; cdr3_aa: CASSPRDREGTEAFF
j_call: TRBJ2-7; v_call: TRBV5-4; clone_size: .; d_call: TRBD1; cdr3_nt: TGTGCCAGCAGCCATTATTGGACAGGGGGAAACGAGCAGTACTTC; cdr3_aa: CASSHYWTGGNEQYF
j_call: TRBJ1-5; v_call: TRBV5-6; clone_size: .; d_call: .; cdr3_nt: TGTGCCAGCAGCTTGCGGGATGTCGGCAATCAGCCCCAGCATTTT; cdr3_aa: CASSLRDVGNQPQHF
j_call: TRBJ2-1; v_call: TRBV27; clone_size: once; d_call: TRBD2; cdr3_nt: TGTGCCAGCAGTGCCTCGGGACTAGGAGGAAAAAATGAGCAGTTCTTC; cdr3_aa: CASSASGLGGKNEQFF
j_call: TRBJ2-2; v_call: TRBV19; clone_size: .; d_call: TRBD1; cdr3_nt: TGTGCCAGTAGCACGGGACAGGGGCCGATGAACACCGGGGAGCTGTTTTTT; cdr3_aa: CASSTGQGPMNTGELFF
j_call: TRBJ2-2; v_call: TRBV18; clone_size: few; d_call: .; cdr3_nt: TGTGCCAGCTCACCATACGTCAGGGCGAACACCGGGGAGCTGTTTTTT; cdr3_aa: CASSPYVRANTGELFF
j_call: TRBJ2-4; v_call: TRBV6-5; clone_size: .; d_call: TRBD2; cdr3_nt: TGTGCCAGCAGTTACGGGCCGACTAGCGGAAACATTCAGTACTTC; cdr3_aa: CASSYGPTSGNIQYF
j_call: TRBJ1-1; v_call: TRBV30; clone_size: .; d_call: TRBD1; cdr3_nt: TGTGCCTGGTTTGGGACAGCGTCGAACACTGAAGCTTTCTTT; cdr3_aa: CAWFGTASNTEAFF